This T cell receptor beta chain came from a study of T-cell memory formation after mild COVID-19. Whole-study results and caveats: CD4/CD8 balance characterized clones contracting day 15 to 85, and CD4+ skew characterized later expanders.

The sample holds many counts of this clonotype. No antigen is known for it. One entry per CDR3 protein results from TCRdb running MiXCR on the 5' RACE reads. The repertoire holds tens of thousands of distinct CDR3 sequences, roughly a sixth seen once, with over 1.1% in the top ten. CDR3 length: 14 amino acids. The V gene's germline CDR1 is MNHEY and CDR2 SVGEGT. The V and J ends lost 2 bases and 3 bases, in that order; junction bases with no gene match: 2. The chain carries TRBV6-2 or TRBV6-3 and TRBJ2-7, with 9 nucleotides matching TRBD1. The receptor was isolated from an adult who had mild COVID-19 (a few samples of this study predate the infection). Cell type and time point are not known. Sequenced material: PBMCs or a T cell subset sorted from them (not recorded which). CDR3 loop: CASSYGTGFYEQYF. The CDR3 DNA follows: TGTGCCAGCAGTTACGGGACAGGGTTCTACGAGCAGTACTTC.